Presented here are 6 T cell receptor beta chains from one specimen sequenced in a study of T cell responses to AZD1222 COVID-19 vaccine. Using immunoSEQ multiplex PCR, the repertoire was profiled, and TCRdb retains in-frame clones only, with some absent. The table includes 110,000 to 150,000 clones, roughly 89% detected once. The sequenced sample was peripheral blood, obtained on day 0 of AZD1222 vaccination. The receptors were gathered from an adult in good health.

This sequence joins TRBV10-1 and TRBJ2-7; 11 bases line up with TRBD1. The germline CDR1 and CDR2 sequences are WNHNN and SYGVQD (reference sequence). The CDR3 runs to 13 residues. The trim removed 9 bases at V and 7 bases at J, leaving 8 bases unmatched. CDR3: CARSGQGASEQYF. CDR3 in DNA: TGCGCCAGGAGCGGACAGGGGGCCTCTGAGCAGTACTTC.

V is TRBV3-1 (or the pseudogene TRBV3-2) and J is TRBJ2-3; D possibly uses TRBD1 or TRBD2 (5 bases each). The V end was cut by 4 bases, the J end by 4 bases, with 30 bases between. The CDR3 consists of 20 residues. Germline values: CDR1 LGHDT, CDR2 YNNKEL (reference sequence). The CDR3 bases are TGTGCCAGCAGCCTCCTAGGGGCGAGCGGAGGCCCCGGAGCCCCAGATACGCAGTATTTT. It yields the protein CASSLLGASGGPGAPDTQYF.

The chain employs TRBV2 and TRBJ1-2; 9 bases match TRBD1. The germline V gene encodes CDR1 SNHLY and CDR2 FYNNEI. The CDR3 totals 15 residues. J gave up 7 bases and V 3 bases, and 9 bases lay outside the gene matches. CDR3 nucleotide sequence: TGTGCCAGCAGTGACTTGACAGGGGGTCGGGCTGGCTACACCTTC. Protein sequence: CASSDLTGGRAGYTF.

V is TRBV12-3 or TRBV12-4 and J is TRBJ1-2; D unresolved. The CDR3 has 13 amino acids. Trimming cost V 7 bases and J 1 base, with 10 bases left between them. This CDR3 reads CASKLADNYGYTF. As DNA, the CDR3 is TGTGCCAGCAAGCTGGCAGATAACTATGGCTACACCTTC.

This clone appeared once. V usage is TRBV28 and J usage is TRBJ2-7; D perhaps matches TRBD1 (6 bases). This CDR3 comprises 14 residues. The germline CDR1 and CDR2 sequences are MDHEN and SYDVKM. The germline V and J ends were trimmed by 5 bases and 0 bases, with 11 bases remaining between them. The CDR3 reads CASSRQEVSYEQYF. DNA for the CDR3: TGTGCCAGCAGTCGACAGGAGGTCTCCTACGAGCAGTACTTC.

The chain combines TRBV30 with TRBJ1-5; D uncertain. Germline V gene data show CDR1 as GTSNPN and CDR2 as SVGIG (reference sequence). CDR3 length: 13 amino acids. Trimming removed 5 bases from V and 2 bases from J, with 10 bases in between. CDR3 nucleotides: TGTGCCTGGGCGCGGGGTGGCAATCAGCCCCAGCATTTT. This codes for CAWARGGNQPQHF.